The entry that follows covers one TCR beta chain sequence. Its antigen is unidentified. TCRdb used MiXCR to reprocess the reads, holding one entry per CDR3 protein. The sample carries some 350,000 distinct CDR3 sequences, around a third recorded once. The data originate from a study of T cell repertoires in cytomegalovirus infection. In the study overall: HLA-B-restricted CMV epitopes that are well studied were used alongside recently identified HLA-C-restricted ones. Indications came from public TCR beta signatures; they pointed to CMV infection and to a matching HLA type.

Points from the study as a whole: Summed frequency of shared TCR beta families picked out CMV carriers who also had the relevant HLA. The response measured ex vivo was dominated by TCR beta clonotypes (HLA-C-restricted and CMV-specific).

This CDR3 comprises 16 residues. V was clipped by 2 bases and J by 0 bases, with 12 bases between them. The germline V gene has CDR1 SGHDT and CDR2 YYEEEE. The sequencing here drew on cultured PBMCs, taken from culture after CMV antigen stimulation. V gene TRBV5-6 combines with J gene TRBJ2-1; no reliable D call. This TCR derives from a human donor in good health (CMV status not recorded). Some clones in this sample may be carry-over from other donors' samples. The chain's CDR3 is CASSFEHRSSYNEQFF. The CDR3 nucleotides read TGTGCCAGCAGCTTTGAACACCGAAGCTCCTACAATGAGCAGTTCTTC.